This is a list of T cell receptor beta chains from one sample in a study of OX40 agonist ivuxolimab in advanced cancers. The data were produced by immunoSEQ multiplex PCR, yet TCRdb's version contains in-frame clones alone and is incomplete. The sample holds more than 25,000 clones, around 75% seen once. The input for sequencing was CD4+ or CD8+ T cells sorted from blood, taken in a trial of the OX40 agonist ivuxolimab. The receptors were sampled from an adult with an advanced solid tumor such as melanoma, head and neck, liver or kidney cancer. Both conserved end residues are part of each CDR3. Each record gives: CDR3 protein, CDR3 DNA, clone size, V gene, J gene, D gene. A D gene is named only where the DNA matches it firmly. Rows give clone size only sometimes, using once, few, many, or a class for an expanded clone.

CDR3: CASSVAGTGDYEQYF; DNA: TGTGCCAGCAGCGTAGCTGGGACAGGAGACTACGAGCAGTACTTC; size: .; V: TRBV9; J: TRBJ2-7; D: TRBD1
CDR3: CASSRDSRRETQYF; DNA: TGTGCCAGCAGTCGGGACTCACGCCGGGAGACCCAGTACTTC; size: once; V: TRBV7-9; J: TRBJ2-5; D: .
CDR3: CASSLVNEKLFF; DNA: TGTGCCAGCAGCTTGGTTAATGAAAAACTGTTTTTT; size: .; V: TRBV5-4; J: TRBJ1-4; D: .
CDR3: CASSTNPRDRSYNEQFF; DNA: TGTGCCAGCAGTACCAATCCCCGGGACAGGTCCTACAATGAGCAGTTCTTC; size: few; V: TRBV2; J: TRBJ2-1; D: TRBD1
CDR3: CASSIVTVFQPLAKNIQYF; DNA: TGTGCCAGTAGTATAGTGACAGTTTTTCAGCCTTTGGCCAAAAACATTCAGTACTTC; size: .; V: TRBV19; J: TRBJ2-4; D: .
CDR3: CASGPDGGGGASPQYF; DNA: TGTGCTAGTGGTCCTGATGGGGGAGGGGGCGCGAGTCCCCAGTACTTC; size: .; V: TRBV12-5; J: TRBJ2-5; D: .
CDR3: CAIREGQSNQPQHF; DNA: TGTGCCATCCGTGAAGGGCAAAGCAATCAGCCCCAGCATTTT; size: .; V: TRBV10-3; J: TRBJ1-5; D: .
CDR3: CASSPRSFSYEQYF; DNA: TGTGCCAGCAGCCCCCGGTCTTTCTCCTACGAGCAGTACTTC; size: .; V: TRBV11-2; J: TRBJ2-7; D: .
CDR3: CASSCLGQGTHEQFF; DNA: TGTGCCAGCAGCTGTCTGGGACAGGGGACCCATGAGCAGTTCTTC; size: once; V: TRBV11-3; J: TRBJ2-1; D: TRBD1
CDR3: CSVAGGGGGELFF; DNA: TGCAGCGTTGCTGGCGGGGGTGGCGGGGAGCTGTTTTTT; size: .; V: TRBV29-1; J: TRBJ2-2; D: TRBD2
CDR3: CASSLAGGAETQYF; DNA: TGTGCCAGCAGTTTAGCGGGAGGGGCGGAGACCCAGTACTTC; size: .; V: TRBV28; J: TRBJ2-5; D: TRBD2
CDR3: CAWSVKETQYF; DNA: TGTGCCTGGAGTGTAAAAGAGACCCAGTACTTC; size: .; V: TRBV30; J: TRBJ2-5; D: .
CDR3: CASSVPGTRVEPEQFF; DNA: TGTGCCAGCAGCGTACCCGGGACTAGAGTGGAGCCCGAGCAGTTCTTC; size: few; V: TRBV9; J: TRBJ2-1; D: TRBD2
CDR3: CASSLGQGADYGYTF; DNA: TGTGCCAGCAGCTTGGGACAGGGGGCCGACTATGGCTACACCTTC; size: .; V: TRBV5-4; J: TRBJ1-2; D: TRBD1
CDR3: CAWIRGRGETQYF; DNA: TGTGCCTGGATTCGCGGGAGGGGTGAGACCCAGTACTTC; size: .; V: TRBV30; J: TRBJ2-5; D: TRBD2
CDR3: CASSLGGADTQYF; DNA: TGTGCCAGCAGCTTAGGTGGCGCAGATACGCAGTATTTT; size: .; V: TRBV7-6; J: TRBJ2-3; D: .
CDR3: CASTATENTEAFF; DNA: TGTGCCAGCACGGCGACAGAGAACACTGAAGCTTTCTTT; size: .; V: TRBV6-1; J: TRBJ1-1; D: .
CDR3: CASSLGHSYSYNSPLHF; DNA: TGTGCCAGCAGCTTAGGTCACAGTTACTCCTATAATTCACCCCTCCACTTT; size: few; V: TRBV7-9; J: TRBJ1-6; D: .
CDR3: CASSFSFGETQYF; DNA: TGTGCTAGCAGCTTTTCTTTCGGCGAGACCCAGTACTTC; size: .; V: TRBV7-7; J: TRBJ2-5; D: .
CDR3: CASSDWTGPTDTQYF; DNA: TGTGCCAGCAGTGACTGGACAGGGCCGACAGATACGCAGTATTTT; size: few; V: TRBV6-4; J: TRBJ2-3; D: TRBD1
CDR3: CASKEVASPYEQYF; DNA: TGTGCCAGCAAAGAGGTAGCGTCCCCCTACGAGCAGTACTTC; size: .; V: TRBV28; J: TRBJ2-7; D: .
CDR3: CASTPQGFSGANVLTF; DNA: TGTGCCAGCACCCCCCAGGGTTTCTCTGGGGCCAACGTCCTGACTTTC; size: .; V: TRBV13; J: TRBJ2-6; D: .
CDR3: CASSETGRGVYEQYF; DNA: TGTGCCAGCAGTGAAACAGGCAGGGGGGTTTACGAGCAGTACTTC; size: once; V: TRBV6-1; J: TRBJ2-7; D: .
CDR3: CASSQSRRIAGELFF; DNA: TGTGCCAGCAGCCAATCCAGGCGTATTGCCGGGGAGCTGTTTTTT; size: .; V: TRBV14; J: TRBJ2-2; D: .
CDR3: CASSFNGNNSPLHF; DNA: TGTGCCAGCAGCTTCAACGGAAATAATTCACCCCTCCACTTT; size: .; V: TRBV11-2; J: TRBJ1-6; D: .
CDR3: CASSPGTRFYEQYF; DNA: TGTGCCAGCAGTCCAGGGACAAGATTCTACGAGCAGTACTTC; size: .; V: TRBV6-5; J: TRBJ2-7; D: .
CDR3: CASSQTSGSSYEQYF; DNA: TGCGCCAGCAGCCAGACTAGCGGGAGCTCCTACGAGCAGTACTTC; size: once; V: TRBV4-1; J: TRBJ2-7; D: TRBD2
CDR3: CASSSGDTDTQYF; DNA: TGTGCCAGTAGTAGCGGGGACACAGATACGCAGTATTTT; size: .; V: TRBV19; J: TRBJ2-3; D: .
CDR3: CASSLGPLTYNEQFF; DNA: TGCGCCAGCAGCCTTGGACCGCTAACCTACAATGAGCAGTTCTTC; size: .; V: TRBV4-1; J: TRBJ2-1; D: .
CDR3: CASSVMDDPSQQYF; DNA: TGTGCCAGCAGCGTAATGGACGACCCCAGTCAGCAGTACTTC; size: few; V: TRBV9; J: TRBJ2-7; D: .
CDR3: CASSLSAGYNEQFF; DNA: TGTGCCAGCAGTTTATCGGCAGGCTACAATGAGCAGTTCTTC; size: .; V: TRBV27; J: TRBJ2-1; D: .
CDR3: CASSSRTGWYEQYF; DNA: TGTGCCAGCAGCTCACGGACGGGCTGGTACGAGCAGTACTTC; size: .; V: TRBV6-5; J: TRBJ2-7; D: .
CDR3: CASSVGTGKHPDYGYTF; DNA: TGTGCCAGCAGCGTAGGGACAGGGAAACATCCGGACTATGGCTACACCTTC; size: .; V: TRBV9; J: TRBJ1-2; D: TRBD1
CDR3: CASSQGTSASYEQYF; DNA: TGCGCCAGCAGCCAAGGGACTAGCGCCTCCTACGAGCAGTACTTC; size: .; V: TRBV4-1; J: TRBJ2-7; D: TRBD2
CDR3: CASSLVGYTEAFF; DNA: TGTGCCAGCAGTTTGGTAGGATACACTGAAGCTTTCTTT; size: once; V: TRBV5-4; J: TRBJ1-1; D: .
CDR3: CASSPGTAWGTEAFF; DNA: TGTGCCAGCAGCCCAGGGACAGCCTGGGGCACTGAAGCTTTCTTT; size: few; V: TRBV6-5; J: TRBJ1-1; D: TRBD1
CDR3: CASSGLASILSYNEQFF; DNA: TGTGCCAGCAGCGGACTAGCGTCAATCTTATCCTACAATGAGCAGTTCTTC; size: .; V: TRBV5-6; J: TRBJ2-1; D: TRBD2